The 22 T cell receptor beta chains presented below share a single source sample, sequenced in a study of cytomegalovirus exposure and HLA in healthy donors. The primer mix had 60 Vbeta and 13 Jbeta primers. Libraries were prepared by immunoSEQ multiplex PCR; TCRdb keeps only in-frame clonotypes and omits some of them. In the table there are roughly 120,000 clones, roughly two thirds of which are singletons. The material sequenced was PBMCs. The origin of the receptors is a man aged 25 to 45 in good health and CMV-seropositive.

This chain uses TRBV6-6 with TRBJ1-3, with 8 bases identical to TRBD1. Germline V gives CDR1 MNHNY, CDR2 SVGAGI (reference sequence). The length of the CDR3 is 16 residues. V trimming: 2 bases; J trimming: 2 bases; junction bases outside the gene matches: 5. The CDR3 coding sequence is TGTGCCAGCAGTTACCAGGACAGGGACGCTGGAAACACCATATATTTT. Its protein is CASSYQDRDAGNTIYF.

There are a few counts of this clone. This chain links TRBV9 with TRBJ2-2; D ambiguous. V lost 0 bases, J lost 8 bases, and 5 bases lay in between. This CDR3 has 12 residues. Germline V lookup: CDR1 SGDLS, CDR2 YYNGEE. The CDR3 coding sequence is TGTGCCAGCAGCGTAGTACGGGGGGAGCTGTTTTTT. This sequence encodes CASSVVRGELFF.

V and J are TRBV6-1 and TRBJ2-7; TRBD2 might be the D (7 bases). CDR3 length: 14 amino acids. V was clipped by 8 bases and J by 3 bases, with 17 bases between them. Germline V gene data show CDR1 as MNHNS and CDR2 as SASEGT. CDR3 loop: CASGLGGGHYEQYF. DNA of the CDR3: TGTGCCAGCGGCCTGGGGGGGGGCCACTACGAGCAGTACTTC.

The chain links TRBV13 to TRBJ2-5; 11 bases agree with TRBD1. Germline V gene lookup returns CDR1 PRHDT and CDR2 FYEKMQ (reference sequence). The ends lost 4 bases at V and 5 bases at J; junction bases unmatched: 6. This CDR3 is 15 amino acids long. CDR3 residues: CASSYRTGGTETQYF. As DNA, the CDR3 is TGTGCCAGCAGCTATAGGACAGGGGGCACGGAGACCCAGTACTTC.

This clone is a singleton in its sample. The chain combines TRBV5-1 with TRBJ2-2; D is possibly TRBD1 (6 bases). V lost 4 bases, J lost 6 bases, and 19 bases lay in between. CDR1 is SGHRS, CDR2 YFSETQ, per germline. The CDR3 runs to 16 residues. CDR3 in amino acids: CASSGTVTGLPGELFF. The CDR3 nucleotides are TGCGCCAGCAGCGGAACCGTGACAGGATTGCCCGGGGAGCTGTTTTTT.

This rearrangement joins TRBV19 to TRBJ2-1, with D possibly TRBD1 on 5 matching bases. The germline gives CDR1 LNHDA, CDR2 SQIVND (reference sequence). The CDR3 has 13 amino acids. Trimming removed 2 bases at V and 8 bases at J, with 10 bases between. CDR3 sequence (DNA): TGTGCCAGTAGTATATTGGGCAGGGATGAGCAGTTCTTC. Translated: CASSILGRDEQFF.

This clone has only a few counts. The CDR3 region has the DNA TGTGCCAGCAGCCCTCGGGACAGCCTCTCCTACGAGCAGTACTTC. This sequence encodes CASSPRDSLSYEQYF. The chain couples TRBV6-5 to TRBJ2-7; 7 nucleotides align to TRBD1. This CDR3 is built from 15 residues. J was trimmed by 0 bases and V by 6 bases; bases with no gene match: 8. Germline V gene data show CDR1 as MNHEY and CDR2 as SVGAGI.

This clone was counted once. The chain employs TRBV11-2 and TRBJ1-5; 9 bases align to TRBD1. Germline V gene lookup returns CDR1 SGHAT and CDR2 FQNNGV. V trimming: 1 base; J trimming: 7 bases; junction bases outside the gene matches: 8. The CDR3 length is 16 residues. The CDR3 is CASSLGVGQGYQPQHF. For the CDR3, the DNA is TGTGCCAGCAGCTTAGGGGTAGGACAGGGGTACCAGCCCCAGCATTTT.

The V and J genes are TRBV18 and TRBJ2-3; D call uncertain. The CDR3 consists of 15 residues. The germline V and J ends were trimmed by 6 bases and 3 bases, with 16 bases remaining between them. Germline V gene lookup returns CDR1 KGHSH and CDR2 LQKENI. CDR3 in amino acids: CASSPRLDLTDTQYF. In nucleotides, the CDR3 is TGTGCCAGCTCGCCCCGGTTAGATCTTACAGATACGCAGTATTTT.

This clone showed up just a few times. The chain carries TRBV6-5 and TRBJ2-7; perhaps TRBD2 as D (5 bases). The CDR3 runs to 14 residues. V lost 4 bases and J 4 bases, leaving 14 bases between the germline ends. Germline V gene data show CDR1 as MNHEY and CDR2 as SVGAGI. The CDR3 DNA sequence: TGTGCCAGCAGTTTAGACTCCGGCGGGTACGAGCAGTACTTC. Translating gives CASSLDSGGYEQYF.

The chain recombines TRBV7-2 with TRBJ1-1; tentatively, D is TRBD1 (6 bases). In germline, CDR1 is SGHTA, CDR2 FQGNSA. Deletions cut 0 bases from V and 4 bases from J, with 15 bases between. There are 16 residues in the CDR3. CDR3 DNA: TGTGCCAGCAGCTTAGCGGGGTCAGGGGTAGGCACTGAAGCTTTCTTT. It is translated as CASSLAGSGVGTEAFF.

The chain joins TRBV7-6 to TRBJ1-4; D unclear. The V and J ends lost 0 bases and 5 bases respectively, with 7 bases between them. Germline lookup yields CDR1 SGHVS and CDR2 FNYEAQ. The CDR3 has 14 residues. CDR3 bases: TGTGCCAGCAGCTTAGCAGCCCCCAATGAAAAACTGTTTTTT. It translates to CASSLAAPNEKLFF.

The rearrangement uses TRBV9 and TRBJ2-7; D remains unclear. The CDR3 is made up of 14 amino acids. The germline V and J ends were trimmed by 2 bases and 4 bases, with 13 bases remaining between them. Looked up from germline, CDR1 is SGDLS and CDR2 is YYNGEE. CDR3 coding DNA: TGTGCCAGCAGCGTGGGCATATCACAATACGAGCAGTACTTC. This translates into CASSVGISQYEQYF. The whole variable domain, remainder taken from reference TRBV9 and TRBJ2-7, is DSGVTQTPKHLITATGQRVTLRCSPRSGDLSVYWYQQSLDQGLQFLIQYYNGEERAKGNILERFSAQQFPDLHSELNLSSLELGDSALYFCASSVGISQYEQYFGPGTRLTVT.

This chain connects TRBV18 to TRBJ2-1; TRBD2 is a possible D gene (5 bases). V lost 4 bases, J lost 8 bases, and 21 bases lay in between. The CDR3 is made up of 16 amino acids. The germline CDR1 and CDR2 sequences are KGHSH and LQKENI. Here the CDR3 reads CASSRDRVSLGDEQFF. In DNA, the CDR3 is TGTGCCAGCTCACGCGACCGGGTTTCCCTCGGGGATGAGCAGTTCTTC. Variable domain in full (rest from reference TRBV18 and TRBJ2-1): NAGVMQNPRHLVRRRGQEARLRCSPMKGHSHVYWYRQLPEEGLKFMVYLQKENIIDESGMPKERFSAEFPKEGPSILRIQQVVRGDSAAYFCASSRDRVSLGDEQFFGPGTRLTVL.

Here the CDR3 reads CASSQDRGTTEAFF. As DNA, the CDR3 is TGTGCCAGCAGCCAAGACAGGGGGACAACTGAAGCTTTCTTT. The rearrangement links TRBV11-3 to TRBJ1-1; 9 nucleotides align to TRBD1. V lost 5 bases and J lost 5; bases outside the gene matches: 6. This CDR3 is built from 14 residues. Germline-derived CDR1 and CDR2 are SGHNT and YENEEA.

As to this clone: At one end, the junction sequence differs from germline, possibly due to a read error. The genes are TRBV10-3 and TRBJ2-2, with D maybe TRBD1 (6 bases). Germline V gene lookup returns CDR1 ENHRY and CDR2 SYGVKD. This CDR3 has 15 residues. The CDR3 region has the DNA TGTGCCATCAGTGATGGTCCAGGGGAGAAGGGGTGGCCCCTTTTT. Translating gives CAISDGPGEKGWPLF.

The CDR3 bases are TGTGCCAGCAGCCGCACTAGCGGCTCCGTTGTTTATACGCAGTATTTT. Protein sequence: CASSRTSGSVVYTQYF. The chain joins TRBV28 to TRBJ2-3, with 8 bases identical to TRBD2. Trimming cost V 6 bases and J 7 bases; bases outside gene matches: 15. Germline V gene lookup returns CDR1 MDHEN and CDR2 SYDVKM. The CDR3 length is 16 residues. Full variable domain (outside the CDR3, taken from reference TRBV28 and TRBJ2-3): DVKVTQSSRYLVKRTGEKVFLECVQDMDHENMFWYRQDPGLGLRLIYFSYDVKMKEKGDIPEGYSVSREKKERFSLILESASTNQTSMYLCASSRTSGSVVYTQYFGPGTRLTVL.

This chain links TRBV29-1 with TRBJ1-5; unclear D gene. CDR3 length equals 13 residues. V was trimmed by 4 bases and J by 3 bases, leaving 10 bases between them. Germline V CDR1 and CDR2: SQVTM, ANQGSEA. CDR3 protein: CSVAPQNNQPQHF. The CDR3, as DNA: TGCAGCGTTGCCCCCCAGAACAATCAGCCCCAGCATTTT.

In its sample, this clone was seen a few times. The chain joins TRBV29-1 to TRBJ1-2; TRBD1 matches 7 bases. CDR1 is SQVTM and CDR2 is ANQGSEA in the germline V gene. The CDR3 covers 14 residues. The ends lost 6 bases at V and 8 bases at J; junction bases unmatched: 15. CDR3 sequence: CSVATGDASQGYTF. DNA of the CDR3: TGCAGCGTAGCCACAGGGGACGCGAGTCAGGGCTACACCTTC.

The J gene is TRBJ2-2, the V gene TRBV19, with D perhaps matching TRBD2 (5 bases). With 2 bases removed from V and 5 bases from J, the gap between germline ends came to 6 bases. The germline CDR1 and CDR2 sequences are LNHDA and SQIVND (reference sequence). CDR3 length: 13 amino acids. The CDR3 is CASSIWETGELFF. The CDR3 DNA reads TGTGCCAGTAGTATATGGGAGACCGGGGAGCTGTTTTTT.

The chain combines TRBV23-1 with TRBJ1-5; no clear D. TRBV23-1 is given ORF status, its function remaining uncertain. The V and J ends lost 5 bases and 0 bases respectively, with 26 bases between them. The CDR3 contains 20 residues. CDR3 loop: CASSKPGKPYQNYSNQPQHF. CDR3 coding DNA: TGCGCCAGCAGTAAACCGGGGAAGCCCTACCAAAATTATAGCAATCAGCCCCAGCATTTT.

The chain combines TRBV6-4 with TRBJ2-1; 8 bases are a match to TRBD1. In germline, CDR1 is MRHNA, CDR2 SNTAGT. There are 16 residues in the CDR3. With V trimmed by 3 bases and J by 9 bases, 13 bases remained unmatched. For the CDR3, the DNA is TGTGCCAGCAGTGAAGATGAGACAGGGGTGGCAAGTGAGCAGTTCTTC. As protein: CASSEDETGVASEQFF.